This T cell receptor (beta chain) was sequenced for a study of patients and donors after allogeneic stem cell transplantation. The CDR3 runs 14 residues. The ends were cut back, 1 base at V and 3 bases at J, with 10 bases in the middle. Per the germline V gene, CDR1 is SGHTA and CDR2 is FQGNSA. TCRdb recomputed calls from the RT-PCR reads with MiXCR, one row per CDR3 protein. Of about a million distinct CDR3 sequences listed, around 17% were seen once; the top ten hold around 6%. This clonotype was obtained from a human donor who was either an allogeneic HSCT recipient or a stem cell or donor lymphocyte infusion donor (not recorded which). It is not recorded whose cells these are; they may come from a transplant donor. This chain links TRBV7-2 with TRBJ2-7; tentative D call: TRBD2 (6 bases). Sequences were obtained from blood, either unsorted or a sorted T cell fraction (not recorded which). CDR3 protein: CASSLVFSGYEQYF. As DNA, the CDR3 is TGTGCCAGCAGCTTAGTTTTTAGCGGCTACGAGCAGTACTTC.